One sample yielded the 30 T cell receptor beta chains listed below, sequenced in a study of control samples from healthy donors and cancer patients. Sequencing was performed with immunoSEQ multiplex PCR; in TCRdb, only in-frame clones are kept and a portion is missing. The sample shows roughly 130,000 clones, more than 85% of them seen only once. The sequenced material came from blood. Source of these receptors: a woman in her 30s in good health.

This clone appeared a few times. The chain recombines TRBV3-1 (or the pseudogene TRBV3-2) with TRBJ2-5; 11 bases fit TRBD2. Germline assignment: CDR1 LGHDT and CDR2 YNNKEL (reference sequence). This CDR3 has 18 amino acids. Trimming took 0 bases from V and 3 from J; bases not matched to a gene: 9. This CDR3 reads CASSQDLTSGSWKETQYF. The DNA of the CDR3 is TGTGCCAGCAGCCAAGATCTTACTAGCGGGAGTTGGAAAGAGACCCAGTACTTC.

The gene calls are TRBV14 and TRBJ2-1; a possible D gene is TRBD2 (6 bases). In germline, CDR1 is SGHDN, CDR2 FVKESK. The V end lost 3 bases, the J end lost 11 bases, and 11 bases lay between the germline ends. There are 12 residues in the CDR3. CDR3: CASSQPRDQQFF. The CDR3 coding sequence is TGTGCCAGCAGCCAGCCGCGGGACCAGCAGTTCTTC.

This clone came up a few times. V usage is TRBV5-1 and J usage is TRBJ1-5, with D maybe TRBD1 (5 bases). The CDR3 is made up of 15 amino acids. V was clipped by 0 bases and J by 3 bases, with 10 bases between them. Germline V gene lookup returns CDR1 SGHRS and CDR2 YFSETQ. CDR3 amino acids: CASSLEGAPNQPQHF. The CDR3 DNA sequence: TGCGCCAGCAGCTTGGAAGGGGCGCCCAATCAGCCCCAGCATTTT.

The V and J genes are TRBV5-1 and TRBJ1-1; D gene uncertain. Germline V gene data show CDR1 as SGHRS and CDR2 as YFSETQ. V was clipped by 0 bases and J by 2 bases, with 8 bases between them. The CDR3 spans 14 residues. The CDR3, as DNA: TGCGCCAGCAGCTTGGGTCAGGACAACACTGAAGCTTTCTTT. Its translation: CASSLGQDNTEAFF.

This chain links TRBV28 with TRBJ1-4, with a tentative D call TRBD1 (6 bases). The CDR3 is made up of 14 amino acids. Trimming left V 5 bases short and J 10 bases short, with 17 bases between. CDR1 is MDHEN, CDR2 SYDVKM, per germline. The CDR3 region is CASSLGGGVGKLFF. The CDR3 bases are TGTGCCAGCAGTCTAGGAGGGGGAGTCGGAAAACTGTTTTTT.

The V gene is TRBV28, the J gene TRBJ2-7, with 9 bases lining up with TRBD1. This CDR3 region has 14 residues. V gave up 8 bases and J gave up 0 bases; unmatched junction bases: 5. CDR1 is MDHEN, CDR2 SYDVKM, per germline. The DNA of the CDR3 is TGTGCCAGCCGGGGGACAGGGAGCTCCTACGAGCAGTACTTC. It yields the protein CASRGTGSSYEQYF. The full variable domain, rest sourced from reference TRBV28 and TRBJ2-7, is DVKVTQSSRYLVKRTGEKVFLECVQDMDHENMFWYRQDPGLGLRLIYFSYDVKMKEKGDIPEGYSVSREKKERFSLILESASTNQTSMYLCASRGTGSSYEQYFGPGTRLTVT.

The rearrangement uses TRBV28 and TRBJ1-1, with 10 bases matching TRBD1. Germline CDR1 is MDHEN and CDR2 is SYDVKM. V lost 7 bases, J lost 7 bases, and 6 bases stayed unmatched. CDR3 length equals 13 residues. CDR3 bases: TGTGCCAGCATCCTTGACAGGGGGCGTGAAGCTTTCTTT. This gives the protein CASILDRGREAFF. The full variable domain, rest sourced from reference TRBV28 and TRBJ1-1, is DVKVTQSSRYLVKRTGEKVFLECVQDMDHENMFWYRQDPGLGLRLIYFSYDVKMKEKGDIPEGYSVSREKKERFSLILESASTNQTSMYLCASILDRGREAFFGQGTRLTVV.

In this sample, this clone turned up once. This sequence joins TRBV3-1 (or the pseudogene TRBV3-2) and TRBJ2-1; TRBD2 matches 8 bases. J lost 6 bases, V lost 5 bases, and 15 bases had no gene match. The CDR3 is 17 residues long. Germline CDR1 and CDR2: LGHDT and YNNKEL (reference sequence). The DNA of the CDR3 is TGTGCCAGCAGCGAACCCCTGGGGAGCGGGAGTGTCAATGAGCAGTTCTTC. Translation: CASSEPLGSGSVNEQFF.

V and J are TRBV9 and TRBJ1-1; 10 bases map to TRBD1. The CDR3 spans 13 residues. V shed 3 bases, J shed 7 bases, and the junction held 3 bases outside the gene matches. Germline V CDR1 and CDR2: SGDLS, YYNGEE. The chain's CDR3 is CASSARTGGEAFF. In nucleotides, the CDR3 is TGTGCCAGCAGCGCAAGGACAGGGGGTGAAGCTTTCTTT.

The chain couples TRBV30 to TRBJ1-5; 9 bases agree with TRBD1. Germline values: CDR1 GTSNPN, CDR2 SVGIG (reference sequence). Trimming took 3 bases from V and 2 from J; bases not matched to a gene: 2. There are 14 residues in the CDR3. The CDR3 nucleotides read TGTGCCTGGAGCCGGGACAGGGGCAATCAGCCCCAGCATTTT. Protein sequence: CAWSRDRGNQPQHF.

V gene TRBV4-1 combines with J gene TRBJ2-3, with D unresolved. V dropped 4 bases and J dropped 6 bases, with 11 bases sitting between them. Germline V CDR1 and CDR2: MGHRA, YSYEKL. The CDR3 sequence is 13 residues long. CDR3 in amino acids: CASSLSAWDTQYF. For the CDR3, the DNA is TGCGCCAGCAGCCTTTCGGCCTGGGATACGCAGTATTTT.

The rearrangement links TRBV11-3 to TRBJ2-3, with TRBD2 matching 14 bases. The CDR3 runs 19 residues. Germline trimming cut 1 base from V and 5 bases from J; bases unmatched to any gene: 11. Germline V CDR1 and CDR2: SGHNT, YENEEA. CDR3 bases: TGTGCCAGCAGCTTAGGTGACGAGTGGGGGACTAGCGGGAGAGATACGCAGTATTTT. Its protein product is CASSLGDEWGTSGRDTQYF.

The V and J genes are TRBV19 and TRBJ2-1; 8 bases are shared with TRBD2. The CDR3 has 12 amino acids. The V segment lost 0 bases and the J segment 12 bases; nucleotides outside the gene matches: 1. Germline CDR1 is LNHDA and CDR2 is SQIVND (reference sequence). The CDR3 region is CASSIDRGGQFF. In DNA, the CDR3 is TGTGCCAGTAGTATAGATCGGGGGGGGCAGTTCTTC.

The J gene is TRBJ2-1, the V gene TRBV5-8; the match to TRBD1 covers 7 bases. Germline V lookup: CDR1 SGHTS, CDR2 YDEGEE. With 2 bases clipped from V and 1 base from J, the junction kept 3 bases outside the gene matches. The CDR3 contains 15 residues. Written as DNA, the CDR3 is TGTGCCAGCAGCTTCGACAGGGAGTCCTACAATGAGCAGTTCTTC. It is translated as CASSFDRESYNEQFF.

This clone has a handful of counts. J is TRBJ2-7 and V is TRBV27; the D gene is possibly TRBD1 (5 bases). V lost 11 bases, J lost 0 bases, and 17 bases lay in between. There are 14 residues in the CDR3. CDR1 and CDR2 from the germline V gene are MNHEY and SMNVEV (reference sequence). CDR3 amino acids: CALKDTPSSYEQYF. In nucleotides, the CDR3 is TGTGCCCTAAAGGACACCCCTAGCTCCTACGAGCAGTACTTC.

V is TRBV15 and J is TRBJ1-3; D gene unclear. The germline V gene encodes CDR1 LNHNV and CDR2 YYDKDF (reference sequence). The V end lost 0 bases, the J end lost 0 bases, and 3 bases lay between the germline ends. The length of the CDR3 is 14 residues. The CDR3 sequence is CATSRDFSGNTIYF. The CDR3, as DNA: TGTGCCACCAGCAGAGACTTCTCTGGAAACACCATATATTTT.

J is TRBJ2-7 and V is TRBV11-3; 7 bases map to TRBD2. The CDR3 runs 14 residues. J gave up 6 bases and V 0 bases, and 5 bases lay outside the gene matches. Germline V gene data show CDR1 as SGHNT and CDR2 as YENEEA. DNA of the CDR3: TGTGCCAGCAGCTTAGAGCCGGGAGGAGGCGAGCAGTACTTC. This translates into CASSLEPGGGEQYF.

V gene TRBV19 combines with J gene TRBJ1-5; TRBD1 aligns across 7 bases. The CDR3 spans 18 residues. Trimming took 3 bases from V and 4 from J; bases not matched to a gene: 15. The germline V gene encodes CDR1 LNHDA and CDR2 SQIVND (reference sequence). The CDR3 reads CASSIFLGQRTGNQPQHF. The DNA for the CDR3 is TGTGCCAGTAGTATCTTTCTGGGACAGCGAACGGGGAATCAGCCCCAGCATTTT.

The chain employs TRBV9 and TRBJ2-1, with 7 bases fitting TRBD2. This CDR3 is 16 amino acids long. Germline V CDR1 and CDR2: SGDLS, YYNGEE. Trimming at V came to 0 bases and at J to 0 bases, leaving 3 bases not matched to a gene. CDR3 residues: CASSVDLADSYNEQFF. CDR3 bases: TGTGCCAGCAGCGTAGACCTAGCGGACTCCTACAATGAGCAGTTCTTC.

DNA for the CDR3: TGTGCCAGCAGCTTAGAACCGTCAATCTATGGCTACACCTTC. Translation: CASSLEPSIYGYTF. V is TRBV11-1 and J is TRBJ1-2; no firm D call. The ends were cut back, 1 base at V and 4 bases at J, with 10 bases in the middle. Germline CDR1 reads SGHAT; CDR2 reads FQDESV (reference sequence). This CDR3 contains 14 residues.

In this sample, this clone turned up a few times. The chain recombines TRBV10-3 with TRBJ2-3; 12 nucleotides line up with TRBD2. Per germline, CDR1 ENHRY and CDR2 SYGVKD. J lost 6 bases, V lost 8 bases, and 15 bases had no gene match. The CDR3 is 17 amino acids. The CDR3 loop reads CAIRGGPLAGGADTQYF. CDR3 sequence (DNA): TGTGCCATCCGGGGGGGGCCACTAGCGGGAGGAGCGGATACGCAGTATTTT.

V and J are TRBV11-2 and TRBJ1-1, with D possibly TRBD1 on 5 matching bases. The V gene lost 1 base and the J gene lost 3 bases, with 15 bases spanning the gap. The CDR3 loop spans 16 amino acids. Germline-derived CDR1 and CDR2 are SGHAT and FQNNGV. CDR3 in amino acids: CASSLALMGGYTEAFF. The CDR3 DNA reads as TGTGCCAGCAGCTTAGCTCTGATGGGGGGGTACACTGAAGCTTTCTTT.

Regarding this clone: This sample also contains other DNA sequences that code for the same CDR3. The rearrangement links TRBV19 to TRBJ1-1; TRBD1 might be the D (5 bases). The CDR3 spans 14 residues. In germline, CDR1 is LNHDA, CDR2 SQIVND (reference sequence). The V gene lost 3 bases and the J gene lost 6 bases, with 14 bases spanning the gap. The CDR3 here is CASSIGGVGAEAFF. In DNA form, the CDR3 reads TGTGCCAGTAGTATTGGAGGGGTCGGGGCTGAAGCTTTCTTT. Full variable domain (missing parts from reference TRBV19 and TRBJ1-1): DGGITQSPKYLFRKEGQNVTLSCEQNLNHDAMYWYRQDPGQGLRLIYYSQIVNDFQKGDIAEGYSVSREKKESFPLTVTSAQKNPTAFYLCASSIGGVGAEAFFGQGTRLTVV.

The gene calls are TRBV28 and TRBJ1-1; no clear D. The CDR3 length is 14 residues. The germline V gene has CDR1 MDHEN and CDR2 SYDVKM. Trimming removed 6 bases from V and 2 bases from J, with 13 bases in between. CDR3 sequence reads: CASSPQVPNTEAFF. The CDR3 nucleotides are TGTGCCAGCAGCCCTCAGGTCCCAAACACTGAAGCTTTCTTT. Based on the CDR3 plus reference TRBV28 and TRBJ1-1, the full variable domain is DVKVTQSSRYLVKRTGEKVFLECVQDMDHENMFWYRQDPGLGLRLIYFSYDVKMKEKGDIPEGYSVSREKKERFSLILESASTNQTSMYLCASSPQVPNTEAFFGQGTRLTVV.

This chain joins TRBV27 and TRBJ1-1; tentatively, D is TRBD1 (6 bases). CDR1 and CDR2 from the germline V gene are MNHEY and SMNVEV (reference sequence). V dropped 6 bases and J dropped 0 bases, with 14 bases sitting between them. The CDR3 is 15 amino acids. The CDR3 nucleotides are TGTGCCAGCAGACCCCGGACAGCTATGAACACTGAAGCTTTCTTT. Translating it yields CASRPRTAMNTEAFF.

The J gene is TRBJ2-5, the V gene TRBV18; D possibly corresponds to TRBD1 (6 bases). This CDR3 region has 13 residues. Looked up from germline, CDR1 is KGHSH and CDR2 is LQKENI. The V end lost 4 bases, the J end lost 2 bases, and 8 bases lay between the germline ends. CDR3 bases: TGTGCCAGCTCACAGGGACATCAAGAGACCCAGTACTTC. Translation gives CASSQGHQETQYF.

The chain couples TRBV11-2 to TRBJ2-2, with D unresolved. The CDR3 extends over 13 amino acids. Germline CDR1 and CDR2: SGHAT and FQNNGV. V was shortened by 3 bases and J by 4 bases, with 6 bases between the two germline ends. CDR3 DNA sequence: TGTGCCAGCAGCTTTTCCGGCACCGGGGAGCTGTTTTTT. Amino acid sequence: CASSFSGTGELFF.

The V call is TRBV5-6, the J call TRBJ1-3; D uncertain. The germline V gene encodes CDR1 SGHDT and CDR2 YYEEEE. Trimming cost V 5 bases and J 0 bases, with 18 bases left between them. CDR3 length: 17 residues. The CDR3 protein is CASRLGPTEDSGNTIYF. The CDR3 DNA reads as TGTGCCAGCAGACTAGGGCCCACCGAAGACTCTGGAAACACCATATATTTT.

The chain uses TRBV19 and TRBJ2-3; 9 bases fit TRBD1. CDR1 LNHDA and CDR2 SQIVND come from the germline V gene (reference sequence). The CDR3 sequence is 14 residues long. J gave up 11 bases and V 7 bases, and 13 bases lay outside the gene matches. The CDR3 region has the DNA TGTGCCAGTACGGGACAGGGACCCTTGAGGGGGCAGTATTTT. Its protein product is CASTGQGPLRGQYF.

The chain links TRBV7-8 to TRBJ2-1, with no clear D. This CDR3 is 15 amino acids long. Trimming cost V 0 bases and J 8 bases, with 14 bases left between them. Germline CDR1 reads SGHVS; CDR2 reads FQNEAQ. CDR3 amino acids: CASSLALGKFDEQFF. CDR3 nucleotide sequence: TGTGCCAGCAGCTTAGCGCTGGGTAAATTCGATGAGCAGTTCTTC. Together with reference TRBV7-8 and TRBJ2-1, the CDR3 gives the full variable domain: GAGVSQSPRYKVAKRGQDVALRCDPISGHVSLFWYQQALGQGPEFLTYFQNEAQLDKSGLPSDRFFAERPEGSVSTLKIQRTQQEDSAVYLCASSLALGKFDEQFFGPGTRLTVL.